This paragraph covers one T cell receptor (beta chain) sequence. These data originate in a study of T cell changes during pregnancy in multiple sclerosis. Unmatched junction bases numbered 14, after V lost 5 bases and J lost 8 bases. This CDR3 has 16 residues. Germline V CDR1 and CDR2: SGHNT, YENEEA. This table comes from immunoSEQ multiplex PCR, and its TCRdb copy is limited to in-frame clones, with some not included. The sample has tens of thousands of clones; 85% to 90% are singletons. The chain carries TRBV11-3 and TRBJ2-5; the match to TRBD2 covers 10 bases. The specimen comprised CD4+ T cells from peripheral blood mononuclear cells, sampled in the third trimester of pregnancy. This clonotype was obtained from a female donor in good health, enrolled as a control in a pregnancy study. The CDR3 DNA sequence: TGTGCCAGCAGCCCTAGCGGGAGAACTGGGTTGGATACCCAGTACTTC. Translated, it gives CASSPSGRTGLDTQYF. The whole variable domain, filled in from reference TRBV11-3 and TRBJ2-5, reads EAGVVQSPRYKIIEKKQPVAFWCNPISGHNTLYWYLQNLGQGPELLIRYENEEAVDDSQLPKDRFSAERLKGVDSTLKIQPAELGDSAVYLCASSPSGRTGLDTQYFGPGTRLLVL.